The rows below give T cell receptor beta chains drawn from one sample of a study of a mutant IDH1 vaccine in newly diagnosed glioma. These TCRs' antigens remain unknown. TCRdb's copy holds only in-frame clones and misses some; the assay was immunoSEQ multiplex PCR. The table records tens of thousands of clones, more than 75% of them present only once. The material sequenced was PBMCs, taken from a glioma patient whose treatment included an IDH1 peptide vaccine. The receptors were sampled from a woman aged 40 to 50 with glioma. Each CDR3 is given with its conserved first and last residue. D genes are given only for firm matches. The size entry is marked missing in some rows and otherwise reads once, few, many or a size class.

TRBD1 once TRBJ1-2 TRBV7-9 CASSGRPGTGGGGYTF TGTGCCAGCAGCGGGCGCCCCGGGACAGGGGGAGGAGGCTACACCTTC
TRBD1 - TRBJ2-2 TRBV7-2 CASSSGQGYNTGELFF TGTGCCAGCAGCAGTGGACAGGGTTATAACACCGGGGAGCTGTTTTTT
TRBD1 few TRBJ1-5 TRBV19 CASSSGTGDSQPQHF TGTGCCAGTAGTTCAGGGACAGGGGACAGTCAGCCCCAGCATTTT
- - TRBJ1-4 TRBV5-1 CASSLGGINEKLFF TGCGCCAGCAGCTTGGGCGGGATTAATGAAAAACTGTTTTTT
TRBD2 - TRBJ2-7 TRBV14 CASSQAVLAGGYNDEQYF TGTGCCAGCAGCCAAGCGGTTTTAGCGGGGGGATACAACGACGAGCAGTACTTC
- few TRBJ1-1 TRBV7-9 CASSSDLRNTEAFF TGTGCCAGCAGCTCGGACCTACGGAACACTGAAGCTTTCTTT
- - TRBJ2-3 TRBV30 CAWSVGGGTDTQYF TGTGCCTGGAGTGTGGGGGGAGGCACAGATACGCAGTATTTT
TRBD2 - TRBJ2-7 TRBV5-1 CASSWTSSGGELYEQYF TGCGCCAGCAGCTGGACCTCTAGCGGGGGGGAACTCTACGAGCAGTACTTC
- - TRBJ1-1 TRBV23-1 CASSHPTPPAFF TGCGCCAGCAGTCACCCGACACCCCCGGCTTTCTTT
TRBD1 - TRBJ2-3 TRBV18 CASSPPFVPRQGSHTQYF TGTGCCAGCTCACCACCGTTCGTCCCCCGACAGGGCTCCCATACGCAGTATTTT
TRBD2 - TRBJ2-5 TRBV5-6 CASRRLAGGHLETQYF TGTGCCAGCAGGCGACTAGCGGGGGGGCATTTAGAGACCCAGTACTTC
- - TRBJ1-2 TRBV7-2 CASSLVLTDINYGYTF TGTGCCAGCAGCTTAGTACTGACGGACATTAACTATGGCTACACCTTC
TRBD1 - TRBJ2-7 TRBV7-2 CASSLVAGGEQYF TGTGCCAGCAGCTTAGTGGCAGGGGGCGAGCAGTACTTC
- - TRBJ2-5 TRBV2 CASRPQLSEETQYF TGTGCCAGCCGACCCCAGCTGTCGGAAGAGACCCAGTACTTC
- - TRBJ1-6 TRBV6-1 CASSEGGTSPNEGIHF TGTGCCAGCAGTGAAGGTGGTACATCCCCGAACGAGGGGATCCACTTT
TRBD1 - TRBJ1-2 TRBV7-2 CASSSTGQFYGYTF TGTGCCAGCAGCTCGACGGGACAGTTCTATGGCTACACCTTC
TRBD1 few TRBJ2-6 TRBV5-1 CASSPGQTSGANVLTF TGCGCCAGCAGCCCGGGACAGACCTCTGGGGCCAACGTCCTGACTTTC
- - TRBJ1-1 TRBV30 CAWSAMSEAFF TGTGCCTGGAGTGCCATGTCTGAAGCTTTCTTT
- once TRBJ2-5 TRBV4-1 CASSQIGETQYF TGCGCCAGCAGCCAAATCGGGGAGACCCAGTACTTC
- - TRBJ1-1 TRBV12-5 CASGWENTEAFF TGTGCTAGTGGTTGGGAGAACACTGAAGCTTTCTTT
TRBD1 - TRBJ2-2 TRBV2 CASIGTGVTGELFF TGTGCCAGCATAGGAACAGGGGTAACCGGGGAGCTGTTTTTT
TRBD1 - TRBJ1-2 TRBV6-5 CASSLRTGLNYGYTF TGTGCCAGCAGTCTGAGGACAGGCCTAAACTATGGCTACACCTTC
- - TRBJ1-1 TRBV5-1 CASSKQTRNTEAFF TGCGCCAGCAGCAAACAAACACGGAACACTGAAGCTTTCTTT
- - TRBJ1-1 TRBV30 CAWSVSLRTEAFF TGTGCCTGGAGTGTATCGCTGAGGACTGAAGCTTTCTTT
TRBD1 - TRBJ2-7 TRBV9 CASSVDPLTGGEQYF TGTGCCAGCAGCGTAGACCCTTTAACAGGGGGCGAGCAGTACTTC